These 19 T cell receptor beta chains originate from one sample sequenced in a study of T-cell reconstitution after alpha-beta-depleted transplantation in children. Preparation of the TCRbeta library used unique molecular identifiers. TCRdb itself ran the PCR reads through MiXCR, one entry per CDR3 protein. The sample consists of 450,000 to 600,000 distinct CDR3 sequences, around 17% of them appearing once. Material: PBMCs from the stem cell graft donor, obtained from the stem cell graft. The receptors come from a human donor who donated a stem cell graft to a child with acute lymphoblastic leukemia.

In this sample, this clonotype turned up a few times. The gene calls are TRBV12-3 or TRBV12-4 and TRBJ2-7; a weak D match, TRBD2 (6 bases). V was clipped by 6 bases and J by 3 bases, with 21 bases between them. This CDR3 has 16 residues. The CDR3 sequence is CASSPVGGTGSYEQYF. CDR3 sequence (DNA): TGTGCCAGCAGCCCTGTCGGGGGAACGGGAAGCTACGAGCAGTACTTC.

There are a few counts of this clonotype. This chain links TRBV30 with TRBJ2-7; D not certain. Trimming stripped 0 bases from V and 7 bases from J, with 10 bases between. CDR3 length: 12 amino acids. CDR1 is GTSNPN, CDR2 SVGIG, per germline (reference sequence). This CDR3 reads CAWSVVAEEQYF. The CDR3 DNA reads as TGTGCCTGGAGTGTAGTGGCGGAGGAGCAGTACTTC.

This clonotype was seen more than once but under ten times. The rearrangement links TRBV21-1 to TRBJ2-7; the table's TRBD1 call for D was not verified on the DNA. TRBV21-1 is deemed a pseudogene. The CDR3 length is 15 residues. The CDR3 DNA reads TGTGCCAGCAGCGACGGAGGGGGTCCTGTCTACGAGCAGTACTTC. It codes for CASSDGGGPVYEQYF.

In its sample, this clonotype was seen a few times. The DNA of the CDR3 is TGCAGTGCTAGAGGGGTTGCAGCGGGAGGTGCCACAGATACGCAGTATTTT. Translating gives CSARGVAAGGATDTQYF. V usage is TRBV20-1 and J usage is TRBJ2-3; 9 nucleotides align to TRBD2. Trimming cost V 1 base and J 2 bases; bases outside gene matches: 10. Germline V lookup: CDR1 DFQATT, CDR2 SNEGSKA (reference sequence). This CDR3 has 17 residues.

This clonotype was detected a few times. The rearrangement uses TRBV7-9 and TRBJ1-1; perhaps TRBD1 as D (5 bases). V dropped 5 bases and J dropped 3 bases, with 22 bases sitting between them. This CDR3 region has 17 residues. Germline CDR1 is SEHNR and CDR2 is FQNEAQ (reference sequence). In DNA form, the CDR3 reads TGTGCCAGCAGCCGCTTTGGGGCTCGTCGAGGGGACACTGAAGCTTTCTTT. Translated, it gives CASSRFGARRGDTEAFF.

A few counts support this clonotype. CDR3 sequence reads: CASSKRDFYNEQFF. DNA of the CDR3: TGTGCCAGCAGTAAGCGGGATTTCTACAATGAGCAGTTCTTC. The chain recombines TRBV6-1 with TRBJ2-1, with 7 bases identical to TRBD2. This CDR3 is 14 amino acids long. V shed 5 bases and J 3 bases; nucleotides not matched to a gene: 4. Per germline, CDR1 MNHNS and CDR2 SASEGT.

This clonotype has more than one count but fewer than ten. The rearrangement joins TRBV12-3 or TRBV12-4 to TRBJ2-1; possibly TRBD1 or TRBD2 for D (5 bases each). V shed 7 bases and J shed 8 bases, with 21 bases lying between them. The CDR3 is made up of 15 amino acids. The CDR3 spells CASTLGDVRVDEQFF. The CDR3 bases are TGTGCCAGCACCCTGGGGGACGTACGCGTTGATGAGCAGTTCTTC.

V gene TRBV5-1 combines with J gene TRBJ1-2; D uncertain. V shed 1 base and J shed 1 base, with 11 bases lying between them. This CDR3 contains 15 residues. Germline CDR1 reads SGHRS; CDR2 reads YFSETQ. In DNA form, the CDR3 reads TGCGCCAGCAGCTTGTTGGGCAGGCTTAACTATGGCTACACCTTC. Translation: CASSLLGRLNYGYTF.

This clonotype has just a few counts. This chain connects TRBV27 to TRBJ2-7, with no clear D. V was pared by 6 bases and J by 3 bases, with 9 bases between. This CDR3 is 12 amino acids long. Germline V gene sequence: CDR1 MNHEY, CDR2 SMNVEV (reference sequence). CDR3 DNA: TGTGCCAGCAGGACCTCCCTCTACGAGCAGTACTTC. Protein product: CASRTSLYEQYF.

In its sample, this clonotype was seen a few times. The genes are TRBV19 and TRBJ2-5; 9 bases align to TRBD1. V shed 1 base, J shed 4 bases, and the junction held 10 bases outside the gene matches. This CDR3 region has 17 residues. CDR1 and CDR2 from the germline V gene are LNHDA and SQIVND (reference sequence). The CDR3 loop is CASSIVWGQGPPETQYF. For the CDR3, the DNA is TGTGCCAGTAGTATAGTCTGGGGACAGGGACCCCCAGAGACCCAGTACTTC. The full variable domain, completed using reference TRBV19 and TRBJ2-5, is DGGITQSPKYLFRKEGQNVTLSCEQNLNHDAMYWYRQDPGQGLRLIYYSQIVNDFQKGDIAEGYSVSREKKESFPLTVTSAQKNPTAFYLCASSIVWGQGPPETQYFGPGTRLLVL.

This clonotype was observed a handful of times. The V gene is TRBV7-8, the J gene TRBJ2-1; D is undetermined. This CDR3 is built from 15 residues. Between the trimmed V and J ends, which lost 1 base and 2 bases, there was a span of 9 bases. Per germline, CDR1 SGHVS and CDR2 FQNEAQ. The DNA of the CDR3 is TGTGCCAGCAGCTTAGGCTTAGGAACCTACAATGAGCAGTTCTTC. Translation: CASSLGLGTYNEQFF.

The chain couples TRBV29-1 to TRBJ1-1; 7 bases align to TRBD1. CDR1 and CDR2 (germline): SQVTM, ANQGSEA. The ends lost 5 bases at V and 7 bases at J; junction bases unmatched: 10. The CDR3 has 13 residues. The CDR3 DNA follows: TGCAGCGTTCCCATGAGGGGGGACAGTGAAGCTTTCTTT. Its translation is CSVPMRGDSEAFF.

This clonotype was seen more than once but under ten times. J is TRBJ1-1 and V is TRBV12-3 or TRBV12-4, with TRBD1 identical over 7 bases. Trimming cost V 2 bases and J 1 base; bases outside gene matches: 13. CDR3 length: 18 amino acids. The CDR3 loop is CASSLRTWDSASNTEAFF. The CDR3 DNA sequence: TGTGCCAGCAGTTTAAGGACTTGGGACAGTGCGTCGAACACTGAAGCTTTCTTT.

This clonotype was detected a few times. V is TRBV27 and J is TRBJ2-2; D is unclear. There are 14 residues in the CDR3. V was trimmed by 5 bases and J by 6 bases, leaving 13 bases between them. The germline V gene encodes CDR1 MNHEY and CDR2 SMNVEV (reference sequence). The CDR3 coding sequence is TGTGCCAGCAGTCCCCTATTTAGCCCCGGGGAGCTGTTTTTT. This gives the protein CASSPLFSPGELFF.

The rearrangement uses TRBV2 and TRBJ2-1; 7 nucleotides align to TRBD1. The CDR3 is 15 residues long. The trim removed 7 bases at V and 2 bases at J, leaving 8 bases unmatched. Per germline, CDR1 SNHLY and CDR2 FYNNEI. Written as DNA, the CDR3 is TGTGCCAGCACCGAGGGGGCTAATCCCTACAATGAGCAGTTCTTC. Translated, it gives CASTEGANPYNEQFF.

This CDR3 reads CASSHTPDGGYGYTF. In DNA form, the CDR3 reads TGCGCCAGCAGCCATACCCCCGATGGAGGCTATGGCTACACCTTC. The V gene is TRBV4-1, the J gene TRBJ1-2; D gene uncertain. This CDR3 contains 15 residues. The V gene lost 3 bases and the J gene lost 4 bases, with 15 bases spanning the gap. The germline V gene has CDR1 MGHRA and CDR2 YSYEKL.

This clonotype was counted between two and nine times. The CDR3 spells CSALNWMNTEAFF. CDR3 coding DNA: TGCAGTGCTCTAAATTGGATGAACACTGAAGCTTTCTTT. V usage is TRBV20-1 and J usage is TRBJ1-1; D is ambiguous. Looked up from germline, CDR1 is DFQATT and CDR2 is SNEGSKA (reference sequence). Trimming left V 5 bases short and J 0 bases short, with 10 bases between. The CDR3 has 13 residues.

The chain combines TRBV12-3 or TRBV12-4 with TRBJ2-7; 7 bases fit TRBD2. Trimming at V came to 5 bases and at J to 5 bases, leaving 12 bases not matched to a gene. The CDR3 is 15 amino acids. CDR3 loop: CASSERSGGEDEQYF. CDR3 sequence (DNA): TGTGCCAGCAGTGAAAGATCTGGGGGGGAGGACGAGCAGTACTTC.

The chain recombines TRBV12-3 or TRBV12-4 with TRBJ2-7; 7 bases fit TRBD2. The CDR3 runs 14 residues. V was pared by 3 bases and J by 4 bases, with 6 bases of the junction left unmatched. The CDR3 DNA reads TGTGCCAGCAGTTTTTATGGGGGGGAGTACGAGCAGTACTTC. Translating gives CASSFYGGEYEQYF.